The sequence of this T cell receptor beta chain was determined in a study of OX40 agonist ivuxolimab in advanced cancers. Looking at the study overall: Treatment of patients was with ivuxolimab, an agonistic anti-OX40 (CD134) antibody. A history of anti-PD-1, anti-PD-L1 or anti-CTLA-4 therapy was acceptable, and around 36% had some.

To note about this clone: The target antigen is unknown.

Whole-study findings and limits: There were also nonresponders showing low normalized T-cell clonal expansion.

Using immunoSEQ multiplex PCR, the repertoire was profiled, and TCRdb retains in-frame clones only, with some absent. The repertoire holds around 26,000 clones, with roughly 93% as singletons. Trimming stripped 4 bases from V and 0 bases from J, with 16 bases between. The CDR3 contains 16 residues. The germline V gene encodes CDR1 SEHNR and CDR2 FQNEAQ (reference sequence). This sequence joins TRBV7-9 and TRBJ2-7; D may correspond to TRBD1 or TRBD2 (6 bases each). The sequence was obtained from an adult with an advanced solid tumor such as melanoma, head and neck, liver or kidney cancer. The specimen comprised CD4+ or CD8+ T cells sorted from blood, sampled in a trial of the OX40 agonist ivuxolimab. CDR3 residues: CASSSGAGRRSYEQYF. In DNA form, the CDR3 reads TGTGCCAGCAGCTCGGGGGCAGGTCGGCGCTCCTACGAGCAGTACTTC.